The rows below give T cell receptor beta chains drawn from one sample of a study of shared clonotypes between healthy human individuals. Clones were read by immunoSEQ multiplex PCR, and TCRdb kept only the in-frame ones, dropping some. This table has approximately 600,000 clones, 85% to 95% appearing once. Material: naive CD8+ T cells sorted from blood. Receptors were obtained from a woman aged 25 to 39 in good health. Both conserved end residues are part of each CDR3. The order of the fields is D gene, J gene, clone size, V gene, CDR3 protein, CDR3 DNA. D genes are given only for firm matches. Rows give clone size only sometimes, using once, few, many, or a class for an expanded clone.

>TRBD1|TRBJ2-4|NA|TRBV15
CATAETGAKNIQYF
TGTGCCACCGCGGAGACAGGGGCCAAAAACATTCAGTACTTC
>TRBD2|TRBJ2-1|NA|TRBV10-1
CASSESGSGGPGYEQFF
TGCGCCAGCAGTGAGTCCGGTAGCGGGGGCCCTGGGTATGAGCAGTTCTTC
>NA|TRBJ2-5|NA|TRBV27
CASSLLVTAETQYF
TGTGCCAGCAGTTTATTGGTCACCGCAGAGACCCAGTACTTC
>TRBD2|TRBJ2-1|NA|TRBV27
CASTGLAGDNEQFF
TGTGCCAGCACCGGACTAGCGGGAGATAATGAGCAGTTCTTC
>TRBD1|TRBJ2-7|once|TRBV19
CASSIDSGQATYEQYF
TGTGCCAGTAGTATAGACTCGGGACAGGCCACCTACGAGCAGTACTTC
>TRBD2|TRBJ2-2|NA|TRBV9
CASSVSRSGLGTGELFF
TGTGCCAGCAGCGTAAGCAGAAGCGGACTAGGCACCGGGGAGCTGTTTTTT
>TRBD1|TRBJ2-1|NA|TRBV9
CASSGGQPGEQFF
TGTGCCAGCAGCGGGGGACAGCCCGGGGAGCAGTTCTTC
>NA|TRBJ1-5|NA|TRBV27
CASTWYYQPQHF
TGTGCCAGCACCTGGTACTATCAGCCCCAGCATTTT
>NA|TRBJ2-1|NA|TRBV4-1
CASSQVYGTSYNEQFF
TGCGCCAGCAGCCAAGTTTACGGGACCTCCTACAATGAGCAGTTCTTC
>TRBD2|TRBJ2-2|NA|TRBV7-6
CASSLAGGHTGELFF
TGTGCCAGCAGTCTAGCGGGAGGGCACACCGGGGAGCTGTTTTTT
>TRBD1|TRBJ1-1|NA|TRBV7-9
CASSSTGGYTEAFF
TGTGCCAGCAGCTCCACAGGGGGCTACACTGAAGCTTTCTTT
>TRBD1|TRBJ1-2|NA|TRBV18
CASSPAGQAGYGYTF
TGTGCCAGCTCACCTGCTGGACAGGCGGGCTATGGCTACACCTTC
>NA|TRBJ1-4|NA|TRBV11-2
CASSLSRVATNEKLFF
TGTGCCAGCAGCTTGAGTAGGGTTGCAACTAATGAAAAACTGTTTTTT
>NA|TRBJ2-3|NA|TRBV19
CASSRRTDNTDTQYF
TGTGCCAGTAGTAGGAGGACAGATAACACAGATACGCAGTATTTT
>TRBD2|TRBJ2-1|NA|TRBV5-1
CASSLSGRAYNEQFF
TGCGCCAGCAGTCTTAGCGGGAGGGCCTACAATGAGCAGTTCTTC
>NA|TRBJ2-7|NA|TRBV29-1
CSVEQGSYEQYF
TGCAGCGTGGAACAGGGATCCTACGAGCAGTACTTC
>NA|TRBJ2-1|NA|TRBV29-1
CSVGGLYNEQFF
TGCAGCGTCGGCGGCCTATACAATGAGCAGTTCTTC
>TRBD1|TRBJ1-2|NA|TRBV29-1
CSVGDRFYGYTF
TGCAGCGTAGGGGACAGATTCTATGGCTACACCTTC
>TRBD1|TRBJ1-5|NA|TRBV7-9
CASSLGGQGRQPQHF
TGTGCCAGCAGCTTAGGGGGACAGGGCAGGCAGCCCCAGCATTTT
>TRBD2|TRBJ2-7|NA|TRBV7-2
CASSWGGRGYEQYF
TGTGCCAGCAGCTGGGGAGGGAGAGGGTACGAGCAGTACTTC
>NA|TRBJ2-5|once|TRBV7-9
CASTPRTSAGETQYF
TGTGCCAGCACCCCTAGGACATCCGCGGGGGAGACCCAGTACTTC
>NA|TRBJ2-7|NA|TRBV28
CASSARDVSYEQYF
TGTGCCAGCAGTGCCCGGGACGTCTCCTACGAGCAGTACTTC
>TRBD2|TRBJ2-2|NA|TRBV11-3
CASSFTSGRSWTGELFF
TGTGCCAGCAGCTTCACTAGCGGGAGGAGTTGGACCGGGGAGCTGTTTTTT
>NA|TRBJ2-1|NA|TRBV10-1
CASSDGSFSYNEQFF
TGCGCCAGCAGTGACGGGAGTTTTTCCTACAATGAGCAGTTCTTC
>TRBD1|TRBJ2-7|NA|TRBV7-6
CASSPSAGGIYEQYF
TGTGCCAGCAGCCCATCTGCAGGGGGAATCTACGAGCAGTACTTC
>TRBD2|TRBJ2-7|NA|TRBV27
CASSQTSSGTSYEQYF
TGTGCCAGCAGCCAAACCTCTAGCGGAACCTCCTACGAGCAGTACTTC
>TRBD2|TRBJ2-1|NA|TRBV4-1
CASSQGEGRPNEQFF
TGCGCCAGCAGCCAAGGGGAGGGACGCCCCAATGAGCAGTTCTTC
>TRBD1|TRBJ1-4|NA|TRBV6-1
CASRERGGWFNEKLFF
TGTGCCAGCAGGGAAAGAGGGGGCTGGTTTAATGAAAAACTGTTTTTT
>NA|TRBJ1-2|NA|TRBV5-8
CASSLDRAYGYTF
TGTGCCAGCAGCTTGGACAGGGCCTATGGCTACACCTTC
>TRBD1|TRBJ2-7|NA|TRBV28
CASSGTGEYYEQYF
TGTGCCAGCAGTGGGACAGGCGAATACTACGAGCAGTACTTC
>NA|TRBJ2-7|NA|TRBV10-3
CAIGTPDYEQYF
TGTGCCATTGGGACACCTGACTACGAGCAGTACTTC
>TRBD2|TRBJ2-7|NA|TRBV28
CASTPRGLALWEQYF
TGTGCCAGCACCCCTCGGGGACTAGCGCTCTGGGAGCAGTACTTC